The rows below give T cell receptor beta chains drawn from one sample of a study of response to subunit inactivated influenza vaccine. TCRdb reanalysed the RT-PCR reads using MiXCR and keeps one entry per CDR3 protein. The table includes fewer than 700,000 distinct CDR3 sequences, over 10% detected once. Specimen: PBMCs from blood, collected about 40 days after vaccination. The source is a man aged 50 or older who received an inactivated influenza vaccine. CDR3s include the opening cysteine and the closing phenylalanine or tryptophan. The D gene is left open where the match is weak. Size tells how often a clone was seen (once, few, many) or the class of an expanded clone, and some rows leave it out.

TRBD1	TRBV12-3/TRBV12-4	TRBJ2-1	many	TGTGCCAGCAGCCGGACAGGGGTTGAGCAGTTCTTC	CASSRTGVEQFF
NA	TRBV5-1	TRBJ2-7	NA	TGCGCCAGCAGCTCTGCGGGGGCCTGGTACGAGCAGTACTTC	CASSSAGAWYEQYF
NA	TRBV7-9	TRBJ2-2	few	TGTGCCAGCAGCCCATTTAAGGGAGCGGACACCGGGGAGCTGTTTTTT	CASSPFKGADTGELFF
TRBD2	TRBV24-1	TRBJ2-3	NA	TGTGCCACCAGTGATTCTAGCGGGACCCTCACAGATACGCAGTATTTT	CATSDSSGTLTDTQYF
TRBD1	TRBV15	TRBJ1-5	few	TGTGCCACCAGCCCCGGCAGGGGGGATCAGCCCCAGCATTTT	CATSPGRGDQPQHF
NA	TRBV5-1	TRBJ2-5	NA	TGCGCCAGCAGCTTGTCAGGGGCAGGGCAAGAGACCCAGTACTTC	CASSLSGAGQETQYF
NA	TRBV10-3	TRBJ2-7	many	TGTGCCATCAGTGAGTCTTGGGGCGCCTACTACGAGCAGTACTTC	CAISESWGAYYEQYF
TRBD2	TRBV20-1	TRBJ2-3	few	TGCAGTGCTAGACCCAGCGGGACCACAGATACGCAGTATTTT	CSARPSGTTDTQYF
NA	TRBV12-3/TRBV12-4	TRBJ2-7	many	TGTGCCAGCAGTTTGGGGCGGTCGGGGTTCTACGAGCAGTACTTC	CASSLGRSGFYEQYF
NA	TRBV6-2/TRBV6-3	TRBJ2-1	NA	TGTGCCAGCAGCGAACGTAATGAGCAGTTCTTC	CASSERNEQFF
NA	TRBV7-9	TRBJ2-5	many	TGTGCCAGCAGCTTAACAGGTCCAGAGACCCAGTACTTC	CASSLTGPETQYF
NA	TRBV27	TRBJ1-6	NA	TGTGCCAGCAGTTTAGGAGGGGCTAATTCACCCCTCCACTTT	CASSLGGANSPLHF
TRBD2	TRBV3-1	TRBJ2-3	many	TGTGCCAGCAGCACTGGCTGGGCTAGCGGGAGCGATACGCAGTATTTT	CASSTGWASGSDTQYF
NA	TRBV10-3	TRBJ1-1	NA	TGTGCCATCAGTGAGTATGGGTCTGAAGCTTTCTTT	CAISEYGSEAFF
NA	TRBV4-1	TRBJ2-7	many	TGCGCCAGCAGCCAAGAGCAGGTCCCCTCCTACGAGCAGTACTTC	CASSQEQVPSYEQYF
NA	TRBV18	TRBJ2-7	NA	TGTGCCAGCTCCTATGACAAGGATGTGCAGTACTTC	CASSYDKDVQYF
NA	TRBV6-5	TRBJ1-1	many	TGTGCCAGCAGTTACTCGAGGGGGTGGGGCACTGAAGCTTTCTTT	CASSYSRGWGTEAFF
TRBD2	TRBV29-1	TRBJ2-1	many	TGCAGCGTTTTCCATATACCGGGACTAGCAGACTCCTACAATGAGCAGTTCTTC	CSVFHIPGLADSYNEQFF
TRBD2	TRBV12-3/TRBV12-4	TRBJ2-7	many	TGTGCCAGCAATGAGCGGGGCTCCTACGAGCAGTACTTC	CASNERGSYEQYF
TRBD2	TRBV12-3/TRBV12-4	TRBJ2-1	many	TGTGCCAGCAGATCGGGACTAGCCCACAATGAGCAGTTCTTC	CASRSGLAHNEQFF
TRBD1	TRBV7-8	TRBJ1-1	NA	TGTGCCAGCAGCTTGGGGACAGGGGTCCACACTGAAGCTTTCTTT	CASSLGTGVHTEAFF
NA	TRBV7-9	TRBJ2-7	NA	TGTGCCAGCAGCATCCACAGCTACGAGCAGTACTTC	CASSIHSYEQYF
NA	TRBV4-3	TRBJ1-1	few	TGCGCCAGCACGGAATTTCGGACGACTGAAGCTTTCTTT	CASTEFRTTEAFF
TRBD1	TRBV7-2	TRBJ1-2	few	TGTGCCAGCAGCTTAAAAGGGGCAGGGGGCTTGGGCTATGGCTACACCTTC	CASSLKGAGGLGYGYTF
TRBD2	TRBV20-1	TRBJ2-5	once	TGCAGTGCTCCCGGGGGAGGGGAGACCCAGTACTTC	CSAPGGGETQYF
TRBD1	TRBV5-8	TRBJ2-5	many	TGTGCCAGCAGCTCGACAGGGTCGGTTCAGACCCAGTACTTC	CASSSTGSVQTQYF
NA	TRBV3-1	TRBJ2-1	few	TGTGCCAGCAGCCAAGGTATAGTGAGTGAGCAGTTCTTC	CASSQGIVSEQFF
NA	TRBV7-9	TRBJ1-2	NA	TGTGCCAGCAGCCCGGGGGCACACGATGGCTACACCTTC	CASSPGAHDGYTF
TRBD1	TRBV12-3/TRBV12-4	TRBJ1-5	few	TGTGCCAGCAGCCGACAGGGCGCGCCCCAGCATTTT	CASSRQGAPQHF
NA	TRBV4-1	TRBJ2-1	few	TGCGCCAGCAGCCAAGCCTCGAGCGGGTACAATGAGCAGTTCTTC	CASSQASSGYNEQFF
TRBD2	TRBV27	TRBJ2-1	NA	TGTGCCAGCAGTTTATTAAGCGGGGGGCCGGGCAATGAGCAGTTCTTC	CASSLLSGGPGNEQFF
TRBD2	TRBV4-3	TRBJ2-1	NA	TGCGCCAGCAGCCAAGATCGGGTTAGCGGGAGGCTATGGGGTAAGAATGAGCAGTTCTTC	CASSQDRVSGRLWGKNEQFF
NA	TRBV24-1	TRBJ2-7	NA	TGTGCCACCAGTGATACCAGCTCCGACGAGCAGTACTTC	CATSDTSSDEQYF
NA	TRBV5-1	TRBJ2-3	few	TGCGCCAGCAGCTTGGGACCGACCCGCACAGATACGCAGTATTTT	CASSLGPTRTDTQYF
TRBD1	TRBV29-1	TRBJ2-7	many	TGCAGCGTTGTTGACAGGGGCCAGCAGTACTTC	CSVVDRGQQYF
TRBD1	TRBV24-1	TRBJ2-2	few	TGTGCCTCTAGGACAGGGGGATCCGGGGAGCTGTTTTTT	CASRTGGSGELFF
TRBD2	TRBV7-2	TRBJ2-1	NA	TGTGCCAGCAGCCAACACGGACTAGCGGGAGTTGAGAAGTTCTTC	CASSQHGLAGVEKFF
TRBD2	TRBV29-1	TRBJ2-3	few	TGCAGCGCCCAAATGGGCCTAGCGGGAGGCGGAATGAGCACAGATACGCAGTATTTT	CSAQMGLAGGGMSTDTQYF
NA	TRBV5-6	TRBJ1-5	few	TGTGCCAGCAGCTTGTCCCCGAAAAAATCTCAGCCCCAGCATTTT	CASSLSPKKSQPQHF
NA	TRBV19	TRBJ2-2	NA	TGTGCCAGTAGCCCAGCAGGGGGGACACCTAACGGGGAGCTGTTTTTT	CASSPAGGTPNGELFF
NA	TRBV29-1	TRBJ2-4	few	TGCAGCGTTGAAATACAGCCAAACATTCAGTACTTC	CSVEIQPNIQYF
TRBD1	TRBV12-3/TRBV12-4	TRBJ2-7	NA	TGTGCCATCAGCTGGACAGGGCACATTTCGGACGAGCAGTACTTC	CAISWTGHISDEQYF
TRBD2	TRBV7-8	TRBJ2-7	many	TGTGCCAGCAGCACCGGAGGGGACGGGAGGGAGCAGTACTTC	CASSTGGDGREQYF
NA	TRBV6-5	TRBJ2-1	few	TGTGCCAGCAGTTACTCCTCTGGGGGGGGCGGATACAATGAGCAGTTCTTC	CASSYSSGGGGYNEQFF
NA	TRBV20-1	TRBJ1-5	many	TGCAGTGCTAGAGATACAAATCAGCCCCAGCATTTT	CSARDTNQPQHF
NA	TRBV27	TRBJ1-6	NA	TGTGCCAGCAGTTACGGGCCCCAGATTTCACCCCTCCACTTT	CASSYGPQISPLHF
TRBD1	TRBV24-1	TRBJ2-7	NA	TGTGCCACCAGTGACCGACAGGGATACGAGCAGTACTTC	CATSDRQGYEQYF
NA	TRBV11-2	TRBJ1-5	many	TGTGCCAGCAGCTTAGATCTTTTGGCCTCGGGAGGTCAGCCCCAGCATTTT	CASSLDLLASGGQPQHF
NA	TRBV15	TRBJ2-3	many	TGTGCCACCAGCAGAGGCGGGGGCCTCACAGATACGCAGTATTTT	CATSRGGGLTDTQYF
NA	TRBV7-2	TRBJ1-2	NA	TGTGCCAGCAGATCGGGGGGCTTGGACTATGGCTACACCTTC	CASRSGGLDYGYTF
TRBD2	TRBV10-3	TRBJ2-1	NA	TGTGCCACTCTGGTGCCGGGAGGACCCCTCTCCTACAATGAGCAGTTCTTC	CATLVPGGPLSYNEQFF
NA	TRBV20-1	TRBJ1-6	NA	TGCAGTGCTAGTCGGGAGGGAAATTCACCCCTCCACTTT	CSASREGNSPLHF
NA	TRBV3-1	TRBJ1-1	many	TGTGCCAGCAGCCAAGCTACAGGGTTGTTGAGCACTGAAGCTTTCTTT	CASSQATGLLSTEAFF